This T cell receptor beta chain was profiled in a study of blood T cell repertoires in COVID-19. On the study more broadly: Specimens from acute and convalescent COVID-19 originated in the United States, Italy and Spain. PBMCs, B-cell-depleted T cells, or T cells provided the cDNA or gDNA that made up the material.

Original handling: Amplification of reference gene primers provided the estimated nucleated cell counts. Sequencing used immunoSEQ multiplex PCR; TCRdb keeps in-frame clones, though not all of them. That table is the source of V, J and clone size, and D and trimming were worked out from the DNA. Found here are a few hundred thousand clones, approximately 85% of them singletons; the top ten hold 4% to 6%. The CDR3 runs to 14 residues. Germline lookup yields CDR1 SGHNT and CDR2 YYREEE (reference sequence). V gave up 0 bases and J gave up 0 bases, with 7 bases separating them. The specimen sequenced was peripheral blood. The sequence was collected from a man in his forties or fifties with active or convalescent COVID-19. V is TRBV5-4 and J is TRBJ2-7; D ambiguous. In nucleotides, the CDR3 is TGTGCCAGCAGCTTGGACTTAAGCTCCTACGAGCAGTACTTC. Encoded protein: CASSLDLSSYEQYF.